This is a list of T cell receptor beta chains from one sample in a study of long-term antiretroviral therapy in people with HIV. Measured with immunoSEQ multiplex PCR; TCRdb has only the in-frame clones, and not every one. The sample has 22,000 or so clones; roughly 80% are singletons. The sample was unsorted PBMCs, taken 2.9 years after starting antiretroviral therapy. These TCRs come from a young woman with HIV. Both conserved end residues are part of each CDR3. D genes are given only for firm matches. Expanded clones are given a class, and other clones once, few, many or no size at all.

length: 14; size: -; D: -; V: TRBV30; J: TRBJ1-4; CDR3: CAWSHPSTNEKLFF; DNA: TGTGCCTGGAGTCACCCCTCAACTAATGAAAAACTGTTTTTT
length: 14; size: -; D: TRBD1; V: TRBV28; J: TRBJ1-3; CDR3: CASSPGQVETTIYF; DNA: TGTGCCAGCAGTCCCGGACAGGTCGAGACGACCATATATTTT
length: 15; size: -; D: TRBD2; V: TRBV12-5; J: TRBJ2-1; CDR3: CASGLGTSGGNEQFF; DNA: TGTGCTAGTGGGCTTGGGACTAGCGGGGGAAATGAGCAGTTCTTC
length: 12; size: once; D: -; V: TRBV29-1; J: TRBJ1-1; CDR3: CSVAEGNTEAFF; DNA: TGCAGCGTTGCGGAGGGGAACACTGAAGCTTTCTTT
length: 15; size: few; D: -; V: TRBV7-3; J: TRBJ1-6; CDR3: CASSQSQGYNSPLHF; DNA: TGTGCCAGCAGTCAGTCACAGGGTTATAATTCACCCCTCCACTTT
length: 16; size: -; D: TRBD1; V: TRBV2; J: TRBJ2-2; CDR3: CASSQGVDGVSGELFF; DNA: TGTGCCAGCAGCCAGGGGGTTGACGGTGTATCCGGGGAGCTGTTTTTT
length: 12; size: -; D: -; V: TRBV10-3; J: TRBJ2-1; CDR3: CAISEGTGEQFF; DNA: TGTGCCATCAGTGAGGGGACGGGTGAGCAGTTCTTC
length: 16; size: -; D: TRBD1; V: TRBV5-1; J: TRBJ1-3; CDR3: CASSKPGTGATNTIYF; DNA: TGCGCCAGCAGCAAACCCGGGACAGGGGCTACGAACACCATATATTTT
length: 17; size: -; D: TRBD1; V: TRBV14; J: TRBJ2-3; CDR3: CASSRRPGQGFIDTQYF; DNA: TGTGCCAGCAGCCGACGCCCGGGACAGGGATTCATTGATACGCAGTATTTT
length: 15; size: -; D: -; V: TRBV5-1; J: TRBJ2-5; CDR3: CASSVGTDPQETQYF; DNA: TGCGCCAGCAGCGTGGGGACCGACCCTCAAGAGACCCAGTACTTC
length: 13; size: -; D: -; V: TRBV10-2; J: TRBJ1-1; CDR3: CASSEMVVTEAFF; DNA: TGCGCCAGCAGTGAGATGGTAGTCACTGAAGCTTTCTTT
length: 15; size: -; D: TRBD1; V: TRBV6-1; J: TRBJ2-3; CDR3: CASRNGQGRTDTQYF; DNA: TGTGCCAGTAGGAACGGACAGGGAAGGACAGATACGCAGTATTTT
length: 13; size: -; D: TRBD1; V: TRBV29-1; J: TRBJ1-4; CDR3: CSVSRQGGEKLFF; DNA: TGCAGCGTTAGTCGACAGGGGGGTGAAAAACTGTTTTTT
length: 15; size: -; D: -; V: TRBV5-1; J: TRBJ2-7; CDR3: CASSLGAGAGYEQYF; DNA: TGCGCCAGCAGCTTGGGGGCGGGGGCTGGCTACGAGCAGTACTTC